One T cell receptor beta chain is described in this entry. Its antigen remains unknown. Vbeta (60) and Jbeta (13) primers were used in the PCR. Profiled with immunoSEQ multiplex PCR; TCRdb holds only in-frame clones, not every one. The top ten hold over 2.5% of the sample, which has 150,000 to 200,000 clones, 60% to 80% seen once. The data derive from a study of cytomegalovirus exposure and HLA in healthy donors. About the study: A prior study identified 117 million unique TCR beta sequences from about 180 million T cells.

CDR1 and CDR2 (germline): SGHTA, FQGTGA. The CDR3 is 15 residues long. The V gene lost 1 base and the J gene lost 1 base, with 7 bases spanning the gap. Study results and limitations: Fewer N-insertions than the roughly 630-donor mean were reportedly shown by an Asian-associated ancestry cluster in a later analysis. HLA-A and HLA-B allele assignments for most subjects were reportedly predicted accurately using TCR beta sequences.

This TCR came from a man aged 35-49 years in good health and CMV-seronegative. Sequencing was performed on PBMCs. The chain links TRBV7-3 to TRBJ2-2, with a possible D match to TRBD1 (5 bases). The CDR3 sequence is CASSLSQGNTGELFF. In DNA form, the CDR3 reads TGTGCCAGCAGCTTAAGTCAGGGGAACACCGGGGAGCTGTTTTTT. The variable domain in full, completed from reference TRBV7-3 and TRBJ2-2, reads GAGVSQTPSNKVTEKGKYVELRCDPISGHTALYWYRQSLGQGPEFLIYFQGTGAADDSGLPNDRFFAVRPEGSVSTLKIQRTERGDSAVYLCASSLSQGNTGELFFGEGSRLTVL.